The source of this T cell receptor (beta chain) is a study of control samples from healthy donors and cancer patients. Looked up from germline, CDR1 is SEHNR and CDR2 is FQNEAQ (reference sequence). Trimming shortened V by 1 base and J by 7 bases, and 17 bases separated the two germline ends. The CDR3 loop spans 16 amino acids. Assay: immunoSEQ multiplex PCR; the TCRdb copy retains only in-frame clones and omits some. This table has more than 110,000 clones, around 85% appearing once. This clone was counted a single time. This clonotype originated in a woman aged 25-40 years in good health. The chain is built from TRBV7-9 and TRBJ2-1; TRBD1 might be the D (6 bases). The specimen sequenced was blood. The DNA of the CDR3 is TGTGCCAGCAGCTTAGATGGGGGCTCGTCAGGGAATGAGCAGTTCTTC. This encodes CASSLDGGSSGNEQFF.